Described below is a single T cell receptor (beta chain) sequence and its context. This specimen comes from a study of T cell repertoires in aging, cancer and after chemotherapy. Rearranged V-D-J TRB sequences were amplified with a mixed TRB-A/B primer pool. From the multiplex PCR reads, TCRdb called clonotypes with MiXCR, one entry per CDR3 protein. Seen here are some 9,000 distinct CDR3 sequences, roughly 25% observed once, and the top ten hold over 2%. Between the trimmed V and J ends, which lost 4 bases and 6 bases, there was a span of 20 bases. CDR1 DFQATT and CDR2 SNEGSKA come from the germline V gene (reference sequence). The CDR3 extends over 15 amino acids. The template was genomic DNA from peripheral blood, not RNA.

This clonotype originated in a human donor in good health. The rearrangement joins TRBV20-1 to TRBJ2-3; D may match TRBD1 or TRBD2 (5 bases each). The specimen was blood. CDR3 in DNA: TGCAGTGCTAAAGATATTGGCCAGGGAGCCGATACGCAGTATTTT. Protein product: CSAKDIGQGADTQYF.